This T cell receptor (beta chain) was identified during a study of beta chain features in type 1 diabetes. General study findings and limits: Across patients, naive, central memory and Treg TCRB repertoires exhibited apparently greater similarity than was observed across healthy donors.

This clone was picked up many times. Its antigen remains unidentified. The study reverse transcribed the entire isolated RNA, so it sequenced expressed TCRB transcripts. The method was immunoSEQ multiplex PCR; TCRdb's version includes in-frame clones alone and lacks a portion of them. Among almost 350,000 clones, less than 9.5% were seen once, and the ten largest hold less than 0.45%. Germline V gene data show CDR1 as SEHNR and CDR2 as FQNEAQ (reference sequence). Trimming shortened V by 7 bases and J by 2 bases, and 12 bases separated the two germline ends. The CDR3 runs to 13 residues. This sequence originates from a woman aged 18-35 years in good health. The V and J genes are TRBV7-9 and TRBJ2-7; D remains ambiguous. Input material: central memory CD4+ T cells from blood. The CDR3 reads CASTIPGTYEQYF. The CDR3 DNA reads TGTGCCAGCACCATTCCAGGTACCTACGAGCAGTACTTC.